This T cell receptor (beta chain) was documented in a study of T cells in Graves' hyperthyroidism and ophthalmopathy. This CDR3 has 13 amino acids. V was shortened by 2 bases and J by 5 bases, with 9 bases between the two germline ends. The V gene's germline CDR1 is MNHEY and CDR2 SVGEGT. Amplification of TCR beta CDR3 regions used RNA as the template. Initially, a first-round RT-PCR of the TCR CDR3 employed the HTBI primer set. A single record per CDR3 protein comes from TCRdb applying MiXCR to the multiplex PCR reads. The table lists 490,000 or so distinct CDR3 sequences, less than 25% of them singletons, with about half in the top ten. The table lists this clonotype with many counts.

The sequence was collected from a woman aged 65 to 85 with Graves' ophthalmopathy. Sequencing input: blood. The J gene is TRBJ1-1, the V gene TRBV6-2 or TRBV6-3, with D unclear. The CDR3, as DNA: TGTGCCAGCAGTTACCCGCAATTGACTGAAGCTTTCTTT. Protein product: CASSYPQLTEAFF.